This entry describes one T cell receptor (beta chain). Its specificity is unknown. The sample belongs to a study of T-cell memory formation after mild COVID-19. The wider study: TCR clusters mostly belonged to single donors.

5'RACE primed at constant segments yielded TCR alpha and TCR beta cDNA libraries bearing sample barcodes and UMIs. TCRdb analysed the 5' RACE reads with MiXCR anew, one entry per CDR3 protein. The table includes approximately 260,000 distinct CDR3 sequences, roughly 16% detected once. CDR3 size: 13 residues. Trimming removed 4 bases from V and 3 bases from J, with 8 bases in between. CDR1 and CDR2 (germline): LGHDT, YNNKEL (reference sequence). Study observations and caveats: Contracting CD4+ clones sat mainly in CM and EM; CD8+ in EMRA. Clones that contracted from day 15 to 85 were balanced CD4/CD8, while later expanders leaned CD4+.

The chain joins TRBV3-1 to TRBJ2-3; D call uncertain. The sequenced sample was PBMCs or a T cell subset sorted from them (not recorded which). The sequence derives from a man aged 18-30 years who had mild COVID-19 (a few samples of this study predate the infection). Cell type and time point are not known. CDR3 DNA: TGTGCCAGCAGCCCCCCTATGACAGATACGCAGTATTTT. Its protein is CASSPPMTDTQYF.